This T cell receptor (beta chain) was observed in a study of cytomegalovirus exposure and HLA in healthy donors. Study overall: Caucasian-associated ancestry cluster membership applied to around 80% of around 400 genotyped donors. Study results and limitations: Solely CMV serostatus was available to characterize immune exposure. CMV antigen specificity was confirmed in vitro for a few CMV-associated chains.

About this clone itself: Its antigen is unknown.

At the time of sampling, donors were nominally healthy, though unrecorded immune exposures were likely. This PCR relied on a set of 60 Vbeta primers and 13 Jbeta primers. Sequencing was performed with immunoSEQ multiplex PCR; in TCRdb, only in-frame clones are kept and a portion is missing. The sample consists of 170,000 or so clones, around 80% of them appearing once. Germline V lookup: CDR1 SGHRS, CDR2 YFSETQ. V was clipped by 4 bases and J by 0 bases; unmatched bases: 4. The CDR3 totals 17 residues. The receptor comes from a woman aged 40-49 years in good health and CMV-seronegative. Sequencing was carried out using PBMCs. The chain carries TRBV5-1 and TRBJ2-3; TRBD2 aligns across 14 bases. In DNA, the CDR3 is TGCGCCAGCAGCGTCGGACTAGCGGGGGGAAGCACAGATACGCAGTATTTT. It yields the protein CASSVGLAGGSTDTQYF.